Each of the 3 T cell receptor beta chains below was sequenced from the same sample in a study of blood T cell repertoires in COVID-19. TCRdb's table, derived via immunoSEQ multiplex PCR, lists solely in-frame clones and lacks some. The sample has some 100,000 clones, almost 90% seen once. Input material: peripheral blood. The source is a woman in her sixties or seventies with acute or convalescent COVID-19.

V is TRBV13 and J is TRBJ1-3; unclear D gene. Germline V lookup: CDR1 PRHDT, CDR2 FYEKMQ (reference sequence). The CDR3 sequence is 19 residues long. V gave up 5 bases and J gave up 0 bases, with 23 bases separating them. CDR3 residues: CASSPSGVSGTSSGNTIYF. CDR3 bases: TGTGCCAGCAGCCCTAGCGGTGTCTCTGGAACCAGCTCTGGAAACACCATATATTTT.

This chain connects TRBV7-3 to TRBJ2-3; 13 nucleotides line up with TRBD2. The CDR3 is made up of 17 amino acids. J was trimmed by 3 bases and V by 2 bases; bases with no gene match: 5. Germline V gene data show CDR1 as SGHTA and CDR2 as FQGTGA. CDR3 DNA sequence: TGTGCCAGCAGCTTAGGACTAGCGGGAGTCGGTACAGATACGCAGTATTTT. This gives the protein CASSLGLAGVGTDTQYF.

The chain recombines TRBV19 with TRBJ1-5, with 9 bases matching TRBD1. V gave up 5 bases and J gave up 1 base; unmatched junction bases: 3. CDR3 length: 15 residues. Per the germline V gene, CDR1 is LNHDA and CDR2 is SQIVND (reference sequence). The CDR3 reads CASSQTGGSNQPQHF. The CDR3 region has the DNA TGTGCCAGTAGTCAGACAGGGGGAAGCAATCAGCCCCAGCATTTT.